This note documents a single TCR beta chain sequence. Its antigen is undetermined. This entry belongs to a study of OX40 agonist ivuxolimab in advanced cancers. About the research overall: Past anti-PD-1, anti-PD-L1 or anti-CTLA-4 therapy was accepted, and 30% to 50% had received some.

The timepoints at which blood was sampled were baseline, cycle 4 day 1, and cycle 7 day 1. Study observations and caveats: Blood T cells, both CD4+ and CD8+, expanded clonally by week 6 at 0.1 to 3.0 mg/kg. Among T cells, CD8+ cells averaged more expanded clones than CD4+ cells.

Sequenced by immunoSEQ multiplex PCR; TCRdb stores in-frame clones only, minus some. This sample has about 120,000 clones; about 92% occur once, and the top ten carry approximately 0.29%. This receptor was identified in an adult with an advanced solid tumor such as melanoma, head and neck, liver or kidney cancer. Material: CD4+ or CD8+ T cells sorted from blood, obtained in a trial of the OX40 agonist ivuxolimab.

The CDR3 loop is CASSGPQGVYGYTF. CDR3 DNA: TGTGCCAGCAGCGGGCCACAGGGGGTCTATGGCTACACCTTC. The chain carries TRBV6-6 and TRBJ1-2; the match to TRBD1 covers 8 bases. The germline V gene encodes CDR1 MNHNY and CDR2 SVGAGI (reference sequence). Trimming removed 6 bases from V and 4 bases from J; junction bases left unmatched: 7. The CDR3 extends over 14 amino acids.